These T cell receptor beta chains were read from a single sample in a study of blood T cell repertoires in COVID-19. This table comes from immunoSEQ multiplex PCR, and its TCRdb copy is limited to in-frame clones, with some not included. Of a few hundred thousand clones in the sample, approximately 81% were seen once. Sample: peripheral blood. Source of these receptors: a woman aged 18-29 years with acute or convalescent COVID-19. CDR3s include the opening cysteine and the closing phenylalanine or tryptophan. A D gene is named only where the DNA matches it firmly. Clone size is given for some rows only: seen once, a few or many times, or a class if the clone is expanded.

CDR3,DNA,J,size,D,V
CASSSTPGQGFLNQPQHF,TGTGCCAGCAGCTCAACCCCGGGACAGGGGTTTCTTAATCAGCCCCAGCATTTT,TRBJ1-5,NA,TRBD1,TRBV7-9
CASSLAGARVSYEQYF,TGTGCCAGCAGCTTAGCGGGGGCCCGAGTCTCCTACGAGCAGTACTTC,TRBJ2-7,NA,NA,TRBV7-6
CASSSRGTPNYGYTF,TGTGCCAGCAGTTCCCGCGGGACGCCCAACTATGGCTACACCTTC,TRBJ1-2,NA,NA,TRBV27
CASSVEGTGSGEQYF,TGTGCCAGCAGCGTAGAAGGGACAGGGTCAGGGGAGCAGTACTTC,TRBJ2-7,once,TRBD1,TRBV9
CASSSEGEKLFF,TGCGCCAGCAGTAGCGAGGGTGAAAAACTGTTTTTT,TRBJ1-4,NA,NA,TRBV5-1
CASSTRPDPGLAETPYEQYF,TGTGCCAGCAGCACAAGGCCCGACCCGGGACTAGCGGAAACCCCCTACGAGCAGTACTTC,TRBJ2-7,NA,TRBD2,TRBV6-2/TRBV6-3
CSVGDRDRRNTGELFF,TGCAGCGTTGGAGACCGGGACAGGAGGAACACCGGGGAGCTGTTTTTT,TRBJ2-2,NA,TRBD1,TRBV29-1
CASSRGQGADTQYF,TGTGCCAGCAGCCGAGGACAGGGTGCAGATACGCAGTATTTT,TRBJ2-3,few,TRBD1,TRBV7-9
CASSPYAGGPNTQYF,TGTGCCAGTAGTCCCTATGCGGGAGGGCCGAATACGCAGTATTTT,TRBJ2-3,NA,TRBD2,TRBV19
CASSKLKGSSTDTQYF,TGCGCCAGCAGCAAGCTGAAGGGGTCTAGCACAGATACGCAGTATTTT,TRBJ2-3,NA,NA,TRBV5-1
CAWNAGQGAQETQYF,TGTGCCTGGAACGCGGGACAGGGGGCTCAAGAGACCCAGTACTTC,TRBJ2-5,NA,TRBD1,TRBV30
CATSRDFTVGRGASGANVLTF,TGTGCCACCAGCAGAGATTTTACAGTTGGGAGGGGGGCCTCTGGGGCCAACGTCCTGACTTTC,TRBJ2-6,NA,NA,TRBV15
CASSHSGTSTDTQYF,TGTGCCAGCAGCCATAGCGGAACTAGCACAGATACGCAGTATTTT,TRBJ2-3,once,NA,TRBV4-2
CATEGQGPYEQYF,TGTGCCACCGAGGGACAGGGTCCCTACGAGCAGTACTTC,TRBJ2-7,once,TRBD1,TRBV28
CASSATGTGYGYTF,TGTGCCAGCAGTGCAACCGGGACAGGCTATGGCTACACCTTC,TRBJ1-2,NA,TRBD1,TRBV6-4
CASSPEQGRNYGYTF,TGTGCCAGCAGCCCTGAACAGGGGCGAAACTATGGCTACACCTTC,TRBJ1-2,NA,TRBD1,TRBV4-2
CATSSSQGSGANVLTF,TGTGCCACCAGCAGTTCCCAGGGCTCTGGGGCCAACGTCCTGACTTTC,TRBJ2-6,few,NA,TRBV15
CASGLSTEPYNEQFF,TGTGCCAGCGGTCTCTCGACAGAACCCTACAATGAGCAGTTCTTC,TRBJ2-1,NA,NA,TRBV9
CASSLVSPRGEQFF,TGTGCCAGCAGCTTAGTTAGCCCCCGGGGTGAGCAGTTCTTC,TRBJ2-1,once,NA,TRBV7-9
CACSRTSGNPNEQFF,TGTGCCTGCAGCCGGACTAGCGGGAACCCCAATGAGCAGTTCTTC,TRBJ2-1,NA,TRBD2,TRBV6-6
CASSPPGGDEQFF,TGCGCCAGCAGCCCCCCGGGGGGCGATGAGCAGTTCTTC,TRBJ2-1,NA,NA,TRBV4-3
CATSDQTGNGDTQYF,TGTGCCACCAGTGATCAGACAGGGAACGGAGATACGCAGTATTTT,TRBJ2-3,NA,TRBD1,TRBV24-1
CASSLGRGPSSYEQYF,TGTGCCAGCAGCTTAGGGCGGGGGCCCAGCTCCTACGAGCAGTACTTC,TRBJ2-7,NA,NA,TRBV7-2
CASSPSGGNEKLFF,TGTGCCAGCAGTCCATCAGGGGGTAATGAAAAACTGTTTTTT,TRBJ1-4,NA,TRBD1,TRBV6-5
CASSLRTSGRAGADTQYF,TGTGCCAGCAGCCTTCGGACTAGCGGGAGGGCAGGGGCAGATACGCAGTATTTT,TRBJ2-3,NA,TRBD2,TRBV3-1/TRBV3-2
CASSPDRSYGYTF,TGTGCCAGCAGTCCGGACAGGTCCTATGGCTACACCTTC,TRBJ1-2,few,TRBD1,TRBV2
CASNIYTDTQYF,TGTGCCAGCAATATATACACAGATACGCAGTATTTT,TRBJ2-3,few,NA,TRBV11-2
CSVEWAGGGYGYGYTF,TGCAGCGTTGAATGGGCAGGGGGCGGTTATGGCTATGGCTACACCTTC,TRBJ1-2,NA,TRBD1,TRBV29-1
CASSKSGTSSVSGNTIYF,TGTGCCAGCAGTAAAAGTGGGACATCGTCGGTCTCTGGAAACACCATATATTTT,TRBJ1-3,NA,NA,TRBV6-2/TRBV6-3
CASSGPSGSWKNQETQYF,TGTGCCAGCAGCGGACCTAGCGGGAGTTGGAAAAACCAAGAGACCCAGTACTTC,TRBJ2-5,NA,TRBD2,TRBV9
CASGRTLDHEQFF,TGTGCCAGCGGGAGGACCCTTGACCATGAGCAGTTCTTC,TRBJ2-1,many,NA,TRBV7-9
CASSLVGLAGTNEQFF,TGTGCCAGCAGCTTGGTAGGACTAGCGGGAACGAATGAGCAGTTCTTC,TRBJ2-1,once,TRBD2,TRBV5-6
CASSLGIRDRGRGGYGYTF,TGTGCCAGCAGCCTAGGAATCCGGGACAGGGGGCGCGGGGGCTATGGCTACACCTTC,TRBJ1-2,once,TRBD1,TRBV28
CASSGLAGADTQYF,TGTGCCAGCAGTGGACTAGCGGGAGCAGATACGCAGTATTTT,TRBJ2-3,NA,TRBD2,TRBV6-4
CASSKLAGGNEQFF,TGTGCCAGCAGTAAACTAGCGGGAGGGAATGAGCAGTTCTTC,TRBJ2-1,NA,TRBD2,TRBV6-2/TRBV6-3
CASRGWGGDEQYF,TGTGCCAGCCGGGGGTGGGGAGGGGACGAGCAGTACTTC,TRBJ2-7,few,TRBD2,TRBV7-9
CASSDLRGGKLFF,TGTGCCAGCAGTGACCTGAGAGGGGGAAAACTGTTTTTT,TRBJ1-4,NA,NA,TRBV6-4
CASSPGVTRYNEQFF,TGTGCCAGCAGCCCCGGAGTTACCAGATACAATGAGCAGTTCTTC,TRBJ2-1,NA,NA,TRBV13
CASSPGTDFDGYTF,TGTGCCAGCTCACCCGGGACAGATTTCGATGGCTACACCTTC,TRBJ1-2,NA,TRBD1,TRBV18
CASSYAVKDTQYF,TGTGCCAGCAGTTACGCAGTCAAGGATACGCAGTATTTT,TRBJ2-3,NA,NA,TRBV6-5
CASSSGDRHTGELFF,TGCGCCAGCAGCTCGGGCGACAGGCACACCGGGGAGCTGTTTTTT,TRBJ2-2,NA,NA,TRBV5-1
CASSFGPGAYEQYF,TGTGCCAGCAGTTTCGGCCCCGGGGCCTACGAGCAGTACTTC,TRBJ2-7,NA,NA,TRBV27
CATQGALGTDTQYF,TGTGCCACACAGGGGGCCCTAGGTACAGATACGCAGTATTTT,TRBJ2-3,NA,TRBD1,TRBV24-1
CASSLVGEAEAFF,TGTGCCAGCAGCTTAGTCGGGGAAGCTGAAGCTTTCTTT,TRBJ1-1,NA,NA,TRBV7-9
CASSLRTSGRTDTQYF,TGTGCCAGCAGCCTCAGGACTAGCGGACGCACAGATACGCAGTATTTT,TRBJ2-3,NA,TRBD2,TRBV11-2
CASSGVGSGGTRDYGYTF,TGTGCCAGCAGTGGGGTGGGGTCAGGGGGGACGAGAGACTATGGCTACACCTTC,TRBJ1-2,few,TRBD1,TRBV28
CSASSSGREEQFF,TGCAGTGCTAGTTCTAGCGGGAGGGAGGAGCAGTTCTTC,TRBJ2-1,NA,TRBD2,TRBV20-1
CASSLAAGGGTDTQYF,TGTGCCAGCAGTTTAGCAGCGGGAGGGGGCACAGATACGCAGTATTTT,TRBJ2-3,NA,TRBD2,TRBV28
CAISGLADSYEQYF,TGTGCCATCAGTGGCCTAGCGGACTCCTACGAGCAGTACTTC,TRBJ2-7,NA,TRBD2,TRBV10-3
CASSSGENQPQHF,TGTGCCAGTAGTTCAGGGGAAAATCAGCCCCAGCATTTT,TRBJ1-5,NA,NA,TRBV19